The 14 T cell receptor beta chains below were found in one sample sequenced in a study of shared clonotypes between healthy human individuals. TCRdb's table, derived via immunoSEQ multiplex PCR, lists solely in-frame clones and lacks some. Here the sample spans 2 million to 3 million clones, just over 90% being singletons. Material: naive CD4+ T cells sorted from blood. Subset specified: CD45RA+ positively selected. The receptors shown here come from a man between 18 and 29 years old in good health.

The CDR3 DNA sequence: TGTGCCAGCAGTTACCTACAGTACAATCAGCCCCAGCATTTT. This gives the protein CASSYLQYNQPQHF. This chain connects TRBV6-6 to TRBJ1-5; D uncertain. Germline V CDR1 and CDR2: MNHNY, SVGAGI (reference sequence). The CDR3 runs 14 residues. V lost 2 bases and J lost 3, with 8 bases in between.

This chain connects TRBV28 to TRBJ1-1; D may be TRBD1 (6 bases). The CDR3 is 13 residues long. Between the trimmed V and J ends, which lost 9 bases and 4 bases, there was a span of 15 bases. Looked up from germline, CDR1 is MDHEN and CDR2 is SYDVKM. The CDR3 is CASLGAQGTEAFF. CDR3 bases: TGTGCCAGTCTGGGGGCGCAGGGCACTGAAGCTTTCTTT.

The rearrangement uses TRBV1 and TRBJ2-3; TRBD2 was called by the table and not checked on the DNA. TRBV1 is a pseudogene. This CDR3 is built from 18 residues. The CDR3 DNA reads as TGCACCAGCAGCCAACCCCGGACTAGCGGGGAGGACACAGATACGCAGTATTTT. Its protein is CTSSQPRTSGEDTDTQYF.

As DNA, the CDR3 is TGTGCCAGCAGCTTGGGGGACACCGGGGAGCTGTTTTTT. It yields the protein CASSLGDTGELFF. This chain joins TRBV7-2 and TRBJ2-2, with D possibly called TRBD1 or TRBD2 (5 bases each). Trimming removed 3 bases from V and 3 bases from J, with 5 bases in between. The CDR3 runs to 13 residues. CDR1 is SGHTA and CDR2 is FQGNSA in the germline V gene.

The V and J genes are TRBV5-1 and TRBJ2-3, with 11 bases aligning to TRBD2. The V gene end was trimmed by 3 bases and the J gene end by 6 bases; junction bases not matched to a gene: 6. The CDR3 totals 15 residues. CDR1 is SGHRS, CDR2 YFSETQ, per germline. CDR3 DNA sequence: TGCGCCAGCAGCTCAACTAGCGGGAGCGGGGATACGCAGTATTTT. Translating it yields CASSSTSGSGDTQYF.

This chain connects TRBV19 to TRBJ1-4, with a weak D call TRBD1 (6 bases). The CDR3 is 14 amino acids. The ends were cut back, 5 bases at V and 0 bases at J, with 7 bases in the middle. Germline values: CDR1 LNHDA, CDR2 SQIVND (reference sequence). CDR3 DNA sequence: TGTGCCAGTAGTCACAGGGCAACTAATGAAAAACTGTTTTTT. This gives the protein CASSHRATNEKLFF.

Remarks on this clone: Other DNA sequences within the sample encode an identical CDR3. CDR3 coding DNA: TGTGCCAGTAGTATAGAGCGGAACACCGGGGAGCTGTTTTTT. It is translated as CASSIERNTGELFF. This rearrangement joins TRBV19 to TRBJ2-2; D unclear. Germline CDR1 reads LNHDA; CDR2 reads SQIVND (reference sequence). V lost 0 bases to trimming and J lost 1 base, with 3 bases between them. The CDR3 spans 14 residues. The full variable domain, in which reference TRBV19 and TRBJ2-2 provide the parts outside the CDR3, is DGGITQSPKYLFRKEGQNVTLSCEQNLNHDAMYWYRQDPGQGLRLIYYSQIVNDFQKGDIAEGYSVSREKKESFPLTVTSAQKNPTAFYLCASSIERNTGELFFGEGSRLTVL.

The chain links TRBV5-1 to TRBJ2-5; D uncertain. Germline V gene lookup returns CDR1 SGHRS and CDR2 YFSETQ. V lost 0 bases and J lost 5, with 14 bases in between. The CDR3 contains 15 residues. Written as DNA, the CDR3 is TGCGCCAGCAGCTTGGTAAAGAACAGTGGGGAGACCCAGTACTTC. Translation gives CASSLVKNSGETQYF.

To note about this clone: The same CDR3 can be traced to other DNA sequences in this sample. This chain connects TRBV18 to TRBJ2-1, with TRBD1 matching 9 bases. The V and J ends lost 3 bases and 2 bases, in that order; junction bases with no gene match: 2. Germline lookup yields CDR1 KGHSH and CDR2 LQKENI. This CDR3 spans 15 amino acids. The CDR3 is CASSPGTGPYNEQFF. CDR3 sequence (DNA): TGTGCCAGCTCACCGGGGACAGGGCCCTACAATGAGCAGTTCTTC.

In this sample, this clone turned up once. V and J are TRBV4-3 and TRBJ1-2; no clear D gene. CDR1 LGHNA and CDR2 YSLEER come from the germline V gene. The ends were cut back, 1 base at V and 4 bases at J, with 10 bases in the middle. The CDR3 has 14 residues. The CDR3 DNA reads TGCGCCAGCAGCCAAGGGTCCAGCCTCTATGGCTACACCTTC. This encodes CASSQGSSLYGYTF.

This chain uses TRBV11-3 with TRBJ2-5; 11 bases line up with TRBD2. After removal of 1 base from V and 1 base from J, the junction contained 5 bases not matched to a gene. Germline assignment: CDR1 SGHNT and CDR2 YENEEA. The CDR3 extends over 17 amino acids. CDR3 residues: CASSLASSGGPQETQYF. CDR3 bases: TGTGCCAGCAGCTTAGCCTCTAGCGGGGGGCCCCAAGAGACCCAGTACTTC.

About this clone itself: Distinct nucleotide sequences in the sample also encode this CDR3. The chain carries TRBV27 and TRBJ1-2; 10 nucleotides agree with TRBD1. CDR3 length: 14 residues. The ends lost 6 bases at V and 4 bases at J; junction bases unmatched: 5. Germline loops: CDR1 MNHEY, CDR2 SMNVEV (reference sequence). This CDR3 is CASSLGQGGYGYTF. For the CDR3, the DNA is TGTGCCAGCAGCTTAGGACAGGGGGGCTATGGCTACACCTTC.

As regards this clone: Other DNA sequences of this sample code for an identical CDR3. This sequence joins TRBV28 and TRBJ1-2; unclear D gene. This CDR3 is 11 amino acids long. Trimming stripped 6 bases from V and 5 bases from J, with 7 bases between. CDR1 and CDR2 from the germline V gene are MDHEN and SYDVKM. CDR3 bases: TGTGCCAGCAGCCTAAGGTATGGCTACACCTTC. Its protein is CASSLRYGYTF.

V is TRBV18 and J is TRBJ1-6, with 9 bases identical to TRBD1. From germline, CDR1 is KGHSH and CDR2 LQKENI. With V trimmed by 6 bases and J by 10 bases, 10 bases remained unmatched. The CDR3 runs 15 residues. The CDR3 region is CASSHRDRVQSPLHF. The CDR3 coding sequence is TGTGCCAGCTCCCACCGGGACAGGGTACAATCACCCCTCCACTTT.